The 18 T cell receptor beta chains given below trace back to one sample, sequenced in a study of T-cell memory formation after mild COVID-19. TCRdb re-called the 5' RACE reads through MiXCR, storing one row per CDR3 protein. Here the sample spans hundreds of thousands of distinct CDR3 sequences, 17% being singletons. Material for sequencing was PBMCs or a T cell subset sorted from them (not recorded which). These receptor sequences come from an adult woman who had mild COVID-19 (a few samples of this study predate the infection). Cell type and time point are not known.

V and J are TRBV2 and TRBJ1-1; 7 nucleotides match TRBD1. J lost 13 bases, V lost 7 bases, and 15 bases had no gene match. CDR1 and CDR2 from the germline V gene are SNHLY and FYNNEI. This CDR3 comprises 13 residues. This chain's CDR3 is CASMRQGALKLFF. In nucleotides, the CDR3 is TGTGCCAGCATGAGACAGGGCGCACTGAAGCTTTTCTTT.

This clonotype was detected ten times or more. V is TRBV7-9 and J is TRBJ2-4; perhaps TRBD2 as D (5 bases). V was cut by 2 bases and J by 1 base, with 15 bases left in between. CDR3 size: 17 residues. CDR1 is SEHNR and CDR2 is FQNEAQ in the germline V gene (reference sequence). CDR3 nucleotides: TGTGCCAGCAGCTTAACTGAGACCCGGGATGCCAAAAACATTCAGTACTTC. This encodes CASSLTETRDAKNIQYF.

This clonotype has just a few counts. The chain couples TRBV12-3 or TRBV12-4 to TRBJ2-2; D might be TRBD1 or TRBD2, each matching 5 bases. The germline V and J ends were trimmed by 3 bases and 2 bases, with 10 bases remaining between them. This CDR3 has 15 amino acids. This chain's CDR3 is CASSFLGVNTGELFF. In DNA form, the CDR3 reads TGTGCCAGCAGTTTTCTGGGGGTAAACACCGGGGAGCTGTTTTTT.

In this sample, this clonotype turned up many times. Germline and junction disagree at one end, which may indicate a read error. The chain uses TRBV5-1 and TRBJ1-5; unclear D gene. The germline V gene encodes CDR1 SGHRS and CDR2 YFSETQ. The CDR3 contains 13 residues. CDR3 nucleotides: TGTGCCAGCAGTCGGGATAGCAATCAGCCCCAGCATTTT. Its translation is CASSRDSNQPQHF. Complete variable domain (other parts from reference TRBV5-1 and TRBJ1-5): KAGVTQTPRYLIKTRGQQVTLSCSPISGHRSVSWYQQTPGQGLQFLFEYFSETQRNKGNFPGRFSGRQFSNSRSEMNVSTLELGDSALYLCASSRDSNQPQHFGDGTRLSIL.

The genes are TRBV12-3 or TRBV12-4 and TRBJ2-7; the match to TRBD2 covers 8 bases. After removal of 6 bases from V and 9 bases from J, the junction contained 19 bases not matched to a gene. This CDR3 is built from 16 residues. For the CDR3, the DNA is TGTGCCAGCAGCCCCAATTTTAGCGGGATAAGGAACGGGCAGTACTTC. Amino acids: CASSPNFSGIRNGQYF.

This clonotype was picked up many times. The chain is built from TRBV12-3 or TRBV12-4 and TRBJ2-4; 7 bases agree with TRBD1. This CDR3 is 17 amino acids long. The V segment lost 0 bases and the J segment 6 bases; nucleotides outside the gene matches: 11. The CDR3 loop reads CASSLAWGQGELNIQYF. In DNA form, the CDR3 reads TGTGCCAGCAGTTTAGCTTGGGGGCAGGGGGAGTTAAACATTCAGTACTTC.

This clonotype was recorded at least ten times. The V gene is TRBV4-3, the J gene TRBJ2-7; 9 bases map to TRBD1. The CDR3 is 16 residues long. Germline loops: CDR1 LGHNA, CDR2 YSLEER. V was clipped by 3 bases and J by 5 bases; unmatched bases: 11. Here the CDR3 DNA reads TGCGCCAGCAGCCATTGGGGGACAGGGAAGCGAAACGAGCAGTACTTC. It codes for CASSHWGTGKRNEQYF.

This clonotype was observed many times. The genes are TRBV7-9 and TRBJ2-1, with D unclear. Germline V CDR1 and CDR2: SEHNR, FQNEAQ (reference sequence). The CDR3 extends over 12 amino acids. The V and J ends lost 1 base and 7 bases respectively, with 5 bases between them. CDR3 nucleotides: TGTGCCAGCAGCTTAGTAGGGAATGAGCAGTTCTTC. The encoded protein is CASSLVGNEQFF. The variable domain in full, with the rest retrieved from reference TRBV7-9 and TRBJ2-1, is DTGVSQNPRHKITKRGQNVTFRCDPISEHNRLYWYRQTLGQGPEFLTYFQNEAQLEKSRLLSDRFSAERPKGSFSTLEIQRTEQGDSAMYLCASSLVGNEQFFGPGTRLTVL.

The chain carries TRBV13 and TRBJ2-4; TRBD2 might be the D (6 bases). The germline V gene has CDR1 PRHDT and CDR2 FYEKMQ (reference sequence). The CDR3 has 18 residues. The V gene lost 5 bases and the J gene lost 0 bases, with 20 bases spanning the gap. As DNA, the CDR3 is TGTGCCAGCAGCAAGGGACGGCGGGACCCCTTAGCCAAAAACATTCAGTACTTC. This sequence encodes CASSKGRRDPLAKNIQYF.

The chain joins TRBV19 to TRBJ2-6; D is uncertain. This CDR3 is 14 amino acids long. V was trimmed by 4 bases and J by 4 bases, leaving 8 bases between them. Germline V gene sequence: CDR1 LNHDA, CDR2 SQIVND (reference sequence). The CDR3 reads CASSTKSGANVLTF. Written as DNA, the CDR3 is TGTGCCAGTAGTACGAAGTCCGGGGCCAACGTCCTGACTTTC.

There are a few counts of this clonotype. This chain connects TRBV5-8 to TRBJ2-1, with TRBD1 identical over 7 bases. Germline V gives CDR1 SGHTS, CDR2 YDEGEE. V was pared by 4 bases and J by 6 bases, with 10 bases of the junction left unmatched. CDR3 length: 15 amino acids. The CDR3 DNA is TGTGCCAGCAGCCTAAAGGGGACAGTCCGCAATGAGCAGTTCTTC. It codes for CASSLKGTVRNEQFF.

The V gene is TRBV6-2 or TRBV6-3, the J gene TRBJ1-1; D unresolved. This CDR3 has 16 residues. The germline V gene encodes CDR1 MNHEY and CDR2 SVGEGT. V was trimmed by 5 bases and J by 3 bases, leaving 19 bases between them. The chain's CDR3 is CASSRVGRATDTEAFF. The DNA for the CDR3 is TGTGCCAGCAGTCGCGTTGGGCGGGCCACGGACACTGAAGCTTTCTTT.

V is TRBV29-1 and J is TRBJ2-3, with D maybe TRBD1 (6 bases). Looked up from germline, CDR1 is SQVTM and CDR2 is ANQGSEA. The length of the CDR3 is 17 residues. The germline V and J ends were trimmed by 2 bases and 2 bases, with 20 bases remaining between them. The CDR3 DNA sequence: TGCAGCGTTGAACCGGCCCCACAGGGCCACCCCACAGATACGCAGTATTTT. This codes for CSVEPAPQGHPTDTQYF.

This clonotype has just a few counts. This chain connects TRBV6-1 to TRBJ2-6; D possibly uses TRBD1 or TRBD2 (5 bases each). CDR3 length: 15 amino acids. The germline gives CDR1 MNHNS, CDR2 SASEGT. The V end lost 4 bases, the J end lost 3 bases, and 10 bases lay between the germline ends. The CDR3 is CASSARDDGANVLTF. The CDR3 nucleotides are TGTGCCAGCAGTGCTCGGGACGATGGGGCCAACGTCCTGACTTTC.

This clonotype was seen more than once but under ten times. The chain combines TRBV7-6 with TRBJ2-1; 8 nucleotides match TRBD2. Germline CDR1 SGHVS, CDR2 FNYEAQ. CDR3 length: 14 amino acids. J gave up 7 bases and V 5 bases, and 7 bases lay outside the gene matches. The CDR3 reads CASSTGGPSNEQFF. In DNA form, the CDR3 reads TGTGCCAGCAGCACGGGAGGGCCGAGTAATGAGCAGTTCTTC.

This clonotype was seen only a few times. The rearrangement uses TRBV7-9 and TRBJ1-1; 8 bases are shared with TRBD1. With 5 bases clipped from V and 2 bases from J, the junction kept 1 base outside the gene matches. Germline V gene lookup returns CDR1 SEHNR and CDR2 FQNEAQ (reference sequence). The CDR3 is made up of 13 amino acids. The CDR3 loop is CASSGQGNTEAFF. The CDR3 DNA follows: TGTGCCAGCAGCGGACAGGGTAACACTGAAGCTTTCTTT.

The gene calls are TRBV7-2 and TRBJ2-3; unclear D gene. Germline V gives CDR1 SGHTA, CDR2 FQGNSA. The germline V and J ends were trimmed by 5 bases and 6 bases, with 6 bases remaining between them. The CDR3 runs to 11 residues. The CDR3 protein is CASSEHDTQYF. For the CDR3, the DNA is TGTGCCAGCAGCGAACATGATACGCAGTATTTT.

This clonotype came up many times. J is TRBJ2-5 and V is TRBV7-3; 10 nucleotides line up with TRBD1. The ends lost 4 bases at V and 4 bases at J; junction bases unmatched: 3. Per germline, CDR1 SGHTA and CDR2 FQGTGA. The CDR3 contains 14 residues. The CDR3 nucleotides read TGTGCCAGCAGCTCGACAGGGGGCGGAGAGACCCAGTACTTC. This translates into CASSSTGGGETQYF.